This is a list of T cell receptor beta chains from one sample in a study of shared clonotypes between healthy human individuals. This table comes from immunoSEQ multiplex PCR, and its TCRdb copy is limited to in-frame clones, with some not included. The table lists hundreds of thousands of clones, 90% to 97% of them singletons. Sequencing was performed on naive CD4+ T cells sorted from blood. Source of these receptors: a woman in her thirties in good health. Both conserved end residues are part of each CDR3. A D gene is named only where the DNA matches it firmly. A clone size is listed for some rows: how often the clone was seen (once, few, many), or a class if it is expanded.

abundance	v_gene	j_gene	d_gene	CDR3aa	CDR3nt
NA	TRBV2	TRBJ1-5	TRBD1	CASEIDAKGGSQPQHF	TGTGCCAGCGAAATCGACGCCAAAGGGGGCTCTCAGCCCCAGCATTTT
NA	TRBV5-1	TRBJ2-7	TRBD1	CASSSYGQGYEQYF	TGCGCCAGCAGCTCCTACGGACAGGGCTACGAGCAGTACTTC
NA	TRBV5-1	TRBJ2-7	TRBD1	CASSLGGQSYEQYF	TGCGCCAGCAGCTTGGGGGGACAGAGCTACGAGCAGTACTTC
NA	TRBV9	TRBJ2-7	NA	CASSVDGFSYEQYF	TGTGCCAGCAGCGTAGACGGGTTTTCTTACGAGCAGTACTTC
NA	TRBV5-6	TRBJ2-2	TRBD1	CASSFRGPGELFF	TGTGCCAGCAGCTTTAGGGGGCCCGGGGAGCTGTTTTTT
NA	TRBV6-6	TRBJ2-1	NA	CASRNAYSPPYNEQFF	TGTGCCAGCAGGAACGCCTATAGCCCTCCCTACAATGAGCAGTTCTTC
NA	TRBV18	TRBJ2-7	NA	CASSPDRTYEQYF	TGTGCCAGCTCACCCGACAGGACCTACGAGCAGTACTTC
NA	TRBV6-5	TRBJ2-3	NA	CASSFRWLTDTQYF	TGTGCCAGCAGTTTCCGCTGGCTAACAGATACGCAGTATTTT
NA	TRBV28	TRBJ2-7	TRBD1	CASSPRGRTNSYEQYF	TGTGCCAGCAGTCCTAGGGGGCGGACCAACTCCTACGAGCAGTACTTC
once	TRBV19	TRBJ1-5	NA	CASSIQGGNQPQHF	TGTGCCAGTAGTATACAGGGTGGGAATCAGCCCCAGCATTTT
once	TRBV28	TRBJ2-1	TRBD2	CASSRSGSSYNEQFF	TGTGCCAGCTCACGTAGCGGGAGCTCCTACAATGAGCAGTTCTTC
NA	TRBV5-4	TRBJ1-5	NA	CASSFGPGQPQHF	TGTGCCAGCAGCTTCGGACCGGGGCAGCCCCAGCATTTT
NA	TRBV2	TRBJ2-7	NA	CASSENYAYEQYF	TGTGCCAGCAGTGAAAACTATGCCTACGAGCAGTACTTC
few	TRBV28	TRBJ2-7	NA	CATNRALIYEQYF	TGTGCTACGAACCGGGCCCTCATATACGAGCAGTACTTC
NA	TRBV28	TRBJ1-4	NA	CASRLRGEKLFF	TGTGCCAGCAGATTAAGAGGGGAGAAACTGTTTTTT
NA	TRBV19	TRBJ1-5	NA	CASSLSNQPQHF	TGTGCCAGTAGTCTGAGCAATCAGCCCCAGCATTTT
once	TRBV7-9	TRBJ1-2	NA	CASSPSTGGNYGYTF	TGTGCCAGCAGCCCCTCAACTGGCGGAAACTATGGCTACACCTTC
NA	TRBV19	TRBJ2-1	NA	CASSIGTTNEQFF	TGTGCCAGTAGTATAGGAACAACAAATGAGCAGTTCTTC
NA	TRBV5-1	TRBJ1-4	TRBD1	CASSLGTGGIEKLFF	TGCGCCAGCAGCTTGGGGACAGGGGGAATTGAAAAACTGTTTTTT
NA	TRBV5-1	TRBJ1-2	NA	CASSFSARVDYGYTF	TGCGCCAGCAGCTTTTCCGCGAGGGTGGACTATGGCTACACCTTC
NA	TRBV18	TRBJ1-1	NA	CASSPETNKVSEAFF	TGTGCCAGCTCACCCGAGACCAATAAGGTATCTGAAGCTTTCTTT
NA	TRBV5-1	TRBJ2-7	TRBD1	CASSVGQANEQYF	TGCGCCAGCAGCGTAGGACAGGCCAACGAGCAGTACTTC
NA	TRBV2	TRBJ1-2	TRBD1	CASIQGEIYGYTF	TGTGCCAGCATCCAGGGGGAAATTTATGGCTACACCTTC
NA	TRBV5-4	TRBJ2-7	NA	CASSAISIGTTSYEQYF	TGTGCCAGCAGCGCGATATCGATAGGCACGACCTCCTACGAGCAGTACTTC
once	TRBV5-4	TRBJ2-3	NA	CASSRGAGSSDTQYF	TGTGCCAGCAGCCGCGGGGCTGGGAGCTCGGATACGCAGTATTTT
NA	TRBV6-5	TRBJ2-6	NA	CASVDPSGANVLTF	TGTGCCAGCGTGGACCCCTCTGGGGCCAACGTCCTGACTTTC
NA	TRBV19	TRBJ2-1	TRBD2	CATKTLAGDSSYNEQFF	TGTGCCACCAAGACGCTAGCGGGAGACAGCTCCTACAATGAGCAGTTCTTC
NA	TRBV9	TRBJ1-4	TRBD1	CASSPGTGGLEKLFF	TGTGCCAGCAGCCCAGGGACAGGGGGCCTTGAAAAACTGTTTTTT
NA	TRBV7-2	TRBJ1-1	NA	CASSLTFGAAFF	TGTGCCAGCAGCCTGACTTTTGGGGCGGCTTTCTTT
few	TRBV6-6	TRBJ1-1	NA	CASSQGNTEAFF	TGTGCCAGCAGTCAAGGTAACACTGAAGCTTTCTTT
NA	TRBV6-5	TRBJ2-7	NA	CASSPSGTHTQQYF	TGTGCCAGCAGCCCCTCCGGGACCCACACTCAGCAGTACTTC
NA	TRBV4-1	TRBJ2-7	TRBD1	CASSQVDRGAYEQYF	TGCGCCAGCAGCCAAGTAGACAGGGGCGCCTACGAGCAGTACTTC
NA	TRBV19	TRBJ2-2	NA	CASSRYGELFF	TGTGCCAGTAGCAGGTACGGGGAGCTGTTTTTT
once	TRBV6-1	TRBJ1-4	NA	CASSRQNNEKLFF	TGTGCCAGCAGTCGGCAGAACAATGAAAAACTGTTTTTT
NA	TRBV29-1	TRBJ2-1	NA	CSVGSLAQSGYGEQFF	TGCAGCGTTGGGTCCCTCGCGCAATCTGGGTATGGTGAGCAGTTCTTC
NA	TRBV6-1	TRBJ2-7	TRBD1	CASSERGTGISGYEQYF	TGTGCCAGCAGTGAGAGGGGGACAGGGATTAGCGGCTACGAGCAGTACTTC
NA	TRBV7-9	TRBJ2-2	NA	CASSFSANTGELFF	TGTGCCAGCAGCTTTAGCGCGAACACCGGGGAGCTGTTTTTT
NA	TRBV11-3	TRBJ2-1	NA	CASSVRYRTPNNEQFF	TGTGCCAGCAGTGTTAGGTACCGGACACCTAATAATGAGCAGTTCTTC
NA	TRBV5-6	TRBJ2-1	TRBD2	CASSLALLAGINEQFF	TGTGCCAGCAGCTTGGCTCTGCTAGCGGGCATCAATGAGCAGTTCTTC
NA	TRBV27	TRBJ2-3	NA	CASSFQGTDTQYF	TGTGCCAGCAGTTTCCAGGGCACAGATACGCAGTATTTT
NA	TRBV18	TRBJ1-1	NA	CASSPGRARTEAFF	TGTGCCAGCTCACCAGGGAGGGCGCGGACTGAAGCTTTCTTT
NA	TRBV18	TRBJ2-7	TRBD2	CASSPRWGTSSGEQYF	TGTGCCAGCTCACCACGTTGGGGGACTAGCTCGGGGGAGCAGTACTTC
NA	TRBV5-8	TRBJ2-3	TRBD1	CASSLAPRTGTDTQYF	TGTGCCAGCAGCTTGGCCCCTCGGACAGGGACGGATACGCAGTATTTT
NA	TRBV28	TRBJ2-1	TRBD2	CASNLLANEQFF	TGTGCCAGCAACTTACTAGCGAATGAGCAGTTCTTC
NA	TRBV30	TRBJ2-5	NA	CAWSVRETQYF	TGTGCCTGGAGTGTAAGGGAGACCCAGTACTTC
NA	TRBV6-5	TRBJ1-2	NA	CASSSPSGYTF	TGTGCCAGCAGCTCCCCGAGTGGCTACACCTTC
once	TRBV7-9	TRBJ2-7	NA	CASSPGPGGYEQYF	TGTGCCAGCAGCCCCGGGCCTGGAGGGTACGAGCAGTACTTC
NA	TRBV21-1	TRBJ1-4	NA	CASKSGHPNEKLFF	TGTGCCAGCAAGAGCGGGCACCCCAATGAAAAACTGTTTTTT
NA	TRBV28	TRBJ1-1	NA	CASSLLNLREKGGPTEAFF	TGTGCCAGCAGTTTATTAAATTTGAGGGAAAAGGGGGGGCCCACTGAAGCTTTCTTT
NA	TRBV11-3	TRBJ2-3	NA	CASSLGERLIADTQYF	TGTGCCAGCAGCTTAGGGGAGAGACTGATCGCAGATACGCAGTATTTT